The 2 T cell receptor beta chains reported below all come from one sample, sequenced in a study of blood T cell repertoires in COVID-19. This table comes from immunoSEQ multiplex PCR, and its TCRdb copy is limited to in-frame clones, with some not included. The sample lists roughly 110,000 clones; approximately 84% were seen once. The sequencing sample was made of peripheral blood. Source of these receptors: a man aged 45-65 years with acute or convalescent COVID-19.

This clone was found many times. The identical CDR3 is also encoded by other nucleotide sequences in the sample. The gene calls are TRBV7-2 and TRBJ1-5; the D gene is possibly TRBD1 (5 bases). The germline V and J ends were trimmed by 1 base and 2 bases, with 6 bases remaining between them. The CDR3 contains 14 residues. The V gene's germline CDR1 is SGHTA and CDR2 FQGNSA. The CDR3 DNA follows: TGTGCCAGCAGCTTAGGCAGGGGCAATCAGCCCCAGCATTTT. Protein sequence: CASSLGRGNQPQHF.

Of note for this clone: Germline is not matched at one junction end, which may reflect a read error. The chain carries TRBV2 and TRBJ1-2, with D tentatively TRBD1 (5 bases). This CDR3 is 11 amino acids long. Germline CDR1 reads SNHLY; CDR2 reads FYNNEI. CDR3 amino acids: CASRSNWDLYF. CDR3 bases: TGTGCCAGCAGATCCAATTGGGACTTGTACTTC.